The rows below give T cell receptor beta chains drawn from one sample of a study of OX40 agonist ivuxolimab in advanced cancers. TCRdb keeps only in-frame clones here, not all; method: immunoSEQ multiplex PCR. The table includes approximately 70,000 clones, 70% to 90% detected once. The sequencing here drew on CD4+ or CD8+ T cells sorted from blood, taken in a trial of the OX40 agonist ivuxolimab. These receptors were taken from an adult with an advanced solid tumor such as melanoma, head and neck, liver or kidney cancer. The CDR3 runs from the conserved cysteine through the conserved F or W. The D gene is left open where the match is weak. Only some rows state a clone size, as once, few, many or a class for expanded clones.

clone size	V gene	D gene	J gene	CDR3 DNA	CDR3 protein
.	TRBV9	TRBD1	TRBJ2-7	TGTGCCAGCAGCGCGGACAGGCCCCCCTACGAGCAGTACTTC	CASSADRPPYEQYF
.	TRBV7-9	.	TRBJ1-1	TGTGCCAGCAGCTTAGCAGGAACAGAACGAGCTTTCTTT	CASSLAGTERAFF
.	TRBV15	.	TRBJ2-6	TGTGCCACCAGCAGAGATGGCCTCTCTGGGGCCAACGTCCTGACTTTC	CATSRDGLSGANVLTF
few	TRBV5-1	TRBD1	TRBJ1-6	TGCGCCAGCAGCCCGGGACAGGGAAATTCACCCCTCCACTTT	CASSPGQGNSPLHF
once	TRBV11-2	.	TRBJ2-7	TGTGCCAGCAGCTTACAGCCAGGGCAGGGCTACGAGCAGTACTTC	CASSLQPGQGYEQYF
.	TRBV10-3	.	TRBJ2-3	TGTGCCATCAGGGGGACTGTTTCAGATACGCAGTATTTT	CAIRGTVSDTQYF
once	TRBV11-2	TRBD2	TRBJ2-5	TGTGCCAGCAGCCTCAGCGGGGGGCAACAAGAGACCCAGTACTTC	CASSLSGGQQETQYF
few	TRBV19	.	TRBJ1-2	TGTGCCAGTAGTATAGACTCCAGGAACTATGGCTACACCTTC	CASSIDSRNYGYTF
few	TRBV7-9	.	TRBJ2-7	TGTGCCAGCAGCTTAAAGGAGGGTAGAAGGCTCGAGCAGTACTTC	CASSLKEGRRLEQYF
.	TRBV5-1	.	TRBJ2-5	TGCGCCAGCAGCACAGGGCGCCTACTGGAGCAGTACTTC	CASSTGRLLEQYF
.	TRBV7-6	.	TRBJ2-1	TGTGCCAGCAGCTTCGGTGACTCCTACAATGAGCAGTTCTTC	CASSFGDSYNEQFF
once	TRBV6-1	.	TRBJ1-2	TGTGCCAGCAGCCAGAATGAACAGGGTGGCTATGGCTACACCTTC	CASSQNEQGGYGYTF
few	TRBV29-1	.	TRBJ2-7	TGCAGCGTTCTCGGGCCTGGGGAGCAGTACTTC	CSVLGPGEQYF
.	TRBV5-6	.	TRBJ2-7	TGTGCCAGCAGCTTGGGAGGGGTCTTAGGCGAGCAGTACTTC	CASSLGGVLGEQYF
.	TRBV2	.	TRBJ1-1	TGTGCCAGCAGTGAAGAGGTCGGGAACACTGAAGCTTTCTTT	CASSEEVGNTEAFF
.	TRBV27	.	TRBJ2-1	TGTGCCAGCACCGCCGGGCGCTACAATGAGCAGTTCTTC	CASTAGRYNEQFF
.	TRBV19	.	TRBJ1-5	TGTGCCAGTAGTCCCCATTTGCAGCCCCAGCATTTT	CASSPHLQPQHF
.	TRBV6-1	.	TRBJ1-5	TGTGCCAGCAGTGAACAGGGAGGGGGCAATCAGCCCCAGCATTTT	CASSEQGGGNQPQHF
once	TRBV4-1	.	TRBJ1-4	TGCGCCAGCAGCCAAGAGTCAGGGAGGTTGGGTAATGAAAAACTGTTTTTT	CASSQESGRLGNEKLFF
.	TRBV7-8	.	TRBJ1-6	TGTGCCAGCAGCTTAGCCAGGGCCTCCTATAATTCACCCCTCCACTTT	CASSLARASYNSPLHF
.	TRBV5-1	.	TRBJ1-2	TGCGCCAGCAGCTTGACGGCCGGGACGGTCTATGGCTACACCTTC	CASSLTAGTVYGYTF
once	TRBV5-1	TRBD1	TRBJ1-6	TGCGCCAGCACATCCGGGACAGGCCAGGTTTCACCCCTCCACTTT	CASTSGTGQVSPLHF
once	TRBV19	TRBD1	TRBJ2-3	TGTGCCAGCCGGGACAGGATTTTCACAGATACGCAGTATTTT	CASRDRIFTDTQYF
few	TRBV5-1	.	TRBJ1-3	TGCGCCAGCAGCTCTGGTAGTATGGGCACTGGAAACACCATATATTTT	CASSSGSMGTGNTIYF
.	TRBV5-1	.	TRBJ2-1	TGCGCCAGCAGCTTGCTGGTTAATGAGCAGTTCTTC	CASSLLVNEQFF
once	TRBV1	.	TRBJ2-3	TGCACCAGCAGCCGACAGGGTTCAGATACGCAGTATTTT	CTSSRQGSDTQYF
.	TRBV5-1	TRBD2	TRBJ2-2	TGCGCCAGCAGATCCGGGGGGGCTTACACCGGGGAGCTGTTTTTT	CASRSGGAYTGELFF
.	TRBV5-5	.	TRBJ1-1	TGTGCCAGCAGCTCCGCCCCCCTCAGGTTAATGAACACTGAAGCTTTCTTT	CASSSAPLRLMNTEAFF
.	TRBV7-2	TRBD1	TRBJ2-1	TGTGCCAGCAGCTTATACGGGGACAGGGGGAGGAATGAGCAGTTCTTC	CASSLYGDRGRNEQFF
.	TRBV9	TRBD1	TRBJ2-5	TGTGCCAGCAGCGAACAGGGGTGGGAAAGGGAGACCCAGTACTTC	CASSEQGWERETQYF
.	TRBV21-1	.	TRBJ2-7	TGTGCCAGCAAAAAAGGAACCTACGAGCAGTACTTC	CASKKGTYEQYF
.	TRBV7-2	.	TRBJ2-3	TGTGCCAGCAGCTTAGACAGGGTCACAGATACGCAGTATTTT	CASSLDRVTDTQYF
.	TRBV5-1	TRBD2	TRBJ2-7	TGCGCCAGCAGCTCTCGACTAGCGGGAGAATACGAGCAGTACTTC	CASSSRLAGEYEQYF
few	TRBV6-6	TRBD1	TRBJ2-7	TGTGCCAGCAGTAGTCCGGGACAGGGGGTCTACGAGCAGTACTTC	CASSSPGQGVYEQYF
many	TRBV5-1	.	TRBJ2-2	TGCGCCAGCAGCTTGATCGCAACCGGGGAGCTGTTTTTT	CASSLIATGELFF
.	TRBV6-1	.	TRBJ2-7	TGTGCCAGCACCTCAACCCAGGGGGGGTACGAGCAGTACTTC	CASTSTQGGYEQYF
.	TRBV2	.	TRBJ2-2	TGTGCCAGCAGTGAAGAGACGGCGAACACCGGGGAGCTGTTTTTT	CASSEETANTGELFF
once	TRBV5-5	.	TRBJ2-2	TGTGCCAGCAAGTCCCTAGGCAGAAACACCGGGGAGCTGTTTTTT	CASKSLGRNTGELFF
.	TRBV9	.	TRBJ2-3	TGTGCCAGCAGCGATACAGGGCTCCATACGCAGTATTTT	CASSDTGLHTQYF
.	TRBV6-1	.	TRBJ2-2	TGTGCCAGCCGGCGTAACGGGGAGCTGTTTTTT	CASRRNGELFF
.	TRBV5-8	.	TRBJ1-2	TGTGCCAGCAGCTTCCCGGATATTGGGGGCTACACCTTC	CASSFPDIGGYTF
.	TRBV14	TRBD2	TRBJ2-1	TGTGCCAGCAGCCAAGGCAGCGGGGGGGCCAGGGAGCAGTTCTTC	CASSQGSGGAREQFF
.	TRBV7-2	TRBD2	TRBJ2-2	TGTGCCAGCAGCTTAGGGGGGGGAACACCCACCGGGGAGCTGTTTTTT	CASSLGGGTPTGELFF
.	TRBV19	TRBD2	TRBJ2-7	TGTGCCAGTACTAGCGGGGACCGCTCCTACGAGCAGTACTTC	CASTSGDRSYEQYF
once	TRBV27	.	TRBJ1-1	TGTGCCAGCAGTTTATCTGCGGGTAAGAACACTGAAGCTTTCTTT	CASSLSAGKNTEAFF
.	TRBV19	TRBD1	TRBJ1-3	TGTGCCACCGCACAGGGGGCGATAGGAAACACCATATATTTT	CATAQGAIGNTIYF
.	TRBV5-8	.	TRBJ2-1	TGTGCCAGCAGTCAAAGTCGGATGCTTATCGACAATGAGCAGTTCTTC	CASSQSRMLIDNEQFF
.	TRBV6-1	TRBD1	TRBJ1-1	TGTGCCAGCAGTAAGACAGGGCTGGCTTTCTTT	CASSKTGLAFF
.	TRBV19	TRBD2	TRBJ2-1	TGTGCCAGTAGTTTTGCTAGCGGGGGAAACAATGAGCAGTTCTTC	CASSFASGGNNEQFF
few	TRBV30	.	TRBJ1-4	TGTGCCTGGAACAGGGATGAAAAACTGTTTTTT	CAWNRDEKLFF
.	TRBV4-2	TRBD2	TRBJ2-3	TGTGCCAGCAGCCAAGAGCTAAATGTAGCGGGGTTTTCGGGGGGCACAGATACGCAGTATTTT	CASSQELNVAGFSGGTDTQYF
.	TRBV28	.	TRBJ1-1	TGTGCCAGTAGAGACGGGGGCGAAACTGAAGCTTTCTTT	CASRDGGETEAFF
.	TRBV13	TRBD2	TRBJ2-7	TGTGCCAGCAGCTTGGCGGGGGGCTTGGCCCTCTCATACGAGCAGTACTTC	CASSLAGGLALSYEQYF
.	TRBV5-6	.	TRBJ2-5	TGTGCCAGCAGCTTGGAGGTGCAGGGACGGGGAGAGACCCAGTACTTC	CASSLEVQGRGETQYF